This T cell receptor (beta chain) came from a study of T-cell memory formation after mild COVID-19. Points on this clonotype: No antigen is known for it.

CDR3 length: 12 residues. The V segment lost 3 bases and the J segment 9 bases; nucleotides outside the gene matches: 1. Looked up from germline, CDR1 is LGHDT and CDR2 is YNNKEL (reference sequence). TCRdb reprocessed the 5' RACE reads via MiXCR and lists one record per CDR3 protein. The table includes 360,000 or so distinct CDR3 sequences, around 30% detected once. Findings and limits, study-wide: Researchers found some responding clones in pre-infection memory, a sign that cross-reactive memory joined. Among contracting clones, CD4+ were mainly CM/EM and CD8+ enriched in EMRA.

The sequenced material came from PBMCs or a T cell subset sorted from them (not recorded which). The TCR originated in an adult woman who had mild COVID-19 (a few samples of this study predate the infection). Cell type and time point are not known. This chain connects TRBV3-1 to TRBJ2-1; 8 bases line up with TRBD1. The CDR3 DNA sequence: TGTGCCAGCAGCCAGACAGGGGCTGAGCAGTTCTTC. The encoded protein is CASSQTGAEQFF.